This entry lists 26 T cell receptor beta chains sequenced from one sample in a study of T cell repertoires in cytomegalovirus infection. TCRdb reprocessed the reads with MiXCR, giving one entry per CDR3 protein. Altogether some 400,000 distinct CDR3 sequences are present, roughly 31% being singletons, with the ten largest covering roughly 15%. The sequencing input was PBMCs. The receptors stem from a human donor in good health (CMV status not recorded). Some clones in this sample may be carry-over from other donors' samples.

V gene TRBV14 combines with J gene TRBJ2-7; 7 nucleotides align to TRBD1. J was trimmed by 6 bases and V by 3 bases; bases with no gene match: 8. The germline CDR1 and CDR2 sequences are SGHDN and FVKESK. This CDR3 region has 14 residues. The CDR3, as DNA: TGTGCCAGCAGCCAGGGACAGAAGAGGGGCGAGCAGTACTTC. Translation gives CASSQGQKRGEQYF.

This clonotype was observed a few times. This chain joins TRBV4-1 and TRBJ1-6; D gene uncertain. The germline V gene encodes CDR1 MGHRA and CDR2 YSYEKL. V lost 8 bases and J lost 3, with 11 bases in between. This CDR3 is 14 amino acids long. The CDR3 protein is CASGLGDYNSPLHF. The CDR3 DNA follows: TGCGCCAGCGGTCTTGGGGACTATAATTCACCCCTCCACTTT.

This clonotype was detected many times. The chain carries TRBV6-2 or TRBV6-3 and TRBJ2-4; 8 positions match TRBD1. Germline V gene lookup returns CDR1 MNHEY and CDR2 SVGEGT. Germline trimming cut 5 bases from V and 1 base from J; bases unmatched to any gene: 7. This CDR3 spans 16 amino acids. The DNA of the CDR3 is TGTGCCAGCAGTCCGGGACAGGTTTCTGCCAAAAACATTCAGTACTTC. This encodes CASSPGQVSAKNIQYF.

In its sample, this clonotype was seen once. In this CDR3 the conserved last residue, phenylalanine or tryptophan, is missing, so a read error is likely. This rearrangement joins TRBV7-8 to TRBJ2-7; 7 bases are shared with TRBD2. The V and J ends lost 5 bases and 7 bases, in that order; junction bases with no gene match: 14. The CDR3 runs to 15 residues. Looked up from germline, CDR1 is SGHVS and CDR2 is FQNEAQ. The CDR3 bases are TGTGCCAGCAGCGCTGGGGGGGGAGGGGACTATGAGCAGTACTTA. Translation: CASSAGGGGDYEQYL.

V gene TRBV12-3 or TRBV12-4 combines with J gene TRBJ1-3; no reliable D call. The CDR3 sequence is 15 residues long. Trimming took off 7 bases at V and 4 bases at J, with 17 bases between the two ends. The CDR3 loop is CASKANGWRGNTIYF. The CDR3 coding sequence is TGTGCCAGCAAGGCAAACGGCTGGCGGGGAAACACCATATATTTT.

V usage is TRBV11-3 and J usage is TRBJ2-2, with D maybe TRBD1 (6 bases). CDR1 is SGHNT and CDR2 is YENEEA in the germline V gene. V lost 8 bases and J 1 base, leaving 14 bases between the germline ends. This CDR3 contains 15 residues. The CDR3 nucleotides read TGTGCCAGCCCGGGTGGGGGCCGGAACACCGGGGAGCTGTTTTTT. Amino acid sequence: CASPGGGRNTGELFF.

A note on this clonotype: A read error may produce the germline difference seen at one junction end. Written as DNA, the CDR3 is TGTGCCAGCAGCCAAGTCTTCATTCCTAACTGTGGCTACACCTTC. It encodes CASSQVFIPNCGYTF. The chain has TRBV3-1 and TRBJ1-2; D not resolved. The CDR3 runs to 15 residues. Looked up from germline, CDR1 is LGHDT and CDR2 is YNNKEL (reference sequence).

V usage is TRBV11-1 and J usage is TRBJ2-1; TRBD1 is a possible D gene (5 bases). Trimming left V 0 bases short and J 10 bases short, with 13 bases between. The CDR3 has 14 amino acids. The germline V gene has CDR1 SGHAT and CDR2 FQDESV (reference sequence). The CDR3 sequence is CASSLALGDDEQFF. For the CDR3, the DNA is TGTGCCAGCAGCTTAGCGTTAGGGGATGACGAGCAGTTCTTC.

The chain combines TRBV29-1 with TRBJ2-3, with 8 positions matching TRBD2. Germline V CDR1 and CDR2: SQVTM, ANQGSEA. Unmatched junction bases numbered 7, after V lost 8 bases and J lost 6 bases. The CDR3 has 12 residues. CDR3 bases: TGCAGCTTCGCGGGGGGCGCGGATACGCAGTATTTT. It specifies CSFAGGADTQYF.

This clonotype was observed a handful of times. The chain recombines TRBV9 with TRBJ2-2; TRBD2 matches 8 bases. This CDR3 is 14 amino acids long. Trimming took 0 bases from V and 5 from J; bases not matched to a gene: 0. Germline CDR1 reads SGDLS; CDR2 reads YYNGEE. The DNA for the CDR3 is TGTGCCAGCAGCGTAGGCGGGGGGACCGGGGAGCTGTTTTTT. It specifies CASSVGGGTGELFF.

This clonotype was seen many times. This rearrangement joins TRBV7-9 to TRBJ2-1, with D unclear. CDR1 and CDR2 from the germline V gene are SEHNR and FQNEAQ (reference sequence). V was shortened by 1 base and J by 8 bases, with 0 bases between the two germline ends. The CDR3 spans 10 residues. DNA of the CDR3: TGTGCCAGCAGCTTAGATGAGCAGTTCTTC. As protein: CASSLDEQFF. Variable domain in full (rest from reference TRBV7-9 and TRBJ2-1): DTGVSQNPRHKITKRGQNVTFRCDPISEHNRLYWYRQTLGQGPEFLTYFQNEAQLEKSRLLSDRFSAERPKGSFSTLEIQRTEQGDSAMYLCASSLDEQFFGPGTRLTVL.

For this clonotype: Being one base from a much bigger clone, this may be a read error. The chain combines TRBV7-6 with TRBJ1-2; maybe TRBD1 (6 bases). This CDR3 region has 15 residues. The germline CDR1 and CDR2 sequences are SGHVS and FNYEAQ. The V and J ends lost 2 bases and 8 bases respectively, with 18 bases between them. Written as DNA, the CDR3 is TGTGCCAGCAGCTTACAGGCAGGGAAGGGGGAGGGCTACACCTTC. Amino acid sequence: CASSLQAGKGEGYTF.

This clonotype was detected only a few times. A read error is possible here, since a much larger clone lies one base away. The rearrangement uses TRBV28 and TRBJ2-7; TRBD1 matches at 8 bases. The CDR3 extends over 13 amino acids. Germline V gives CDR1 MDHEN, CDR2 SYDVKM. V lost 5 bases and J lost 6; bases outside the gene matches: 6. CDR3 DNA sequence: TGTGCCAGCAGTCCACCGACAGGGGCCGAGCAGTACTTC. Translation gives CASSPPTGAEQYF.

In this sample, this clonotype turned up a few times. This sequence joins TRBV5-1 and TRBJ2-2; D ambiguous. Germline V gives CDR1 SGHRS, CDR2 YFSETQ. Trimming pared 3 bases from V and 6 bases from J, leaving 9 bases between. The CDR3 extends over 13 amino acids. Here the CDR3 reads CASSSRFPGELFF. CDR3 DNA: TGCGCCAGCAGCTCGCGATTCCCCGGGGAGCTGTTTTTT. Full variable domain (rest looked up from reference TRBV5-1 and TRBJ2-2): KAGVTQTPRYLIKTRGQQVTLSCSPISGHRSVSWYQQTPGQGLQFLFEYFSETQRNKGNFPGRFSGRQFSNSRSEMNVSTLELGDSALYLCASSSRFPGELFFGEGSRLTVL.

This clonotype was counted a few times. The rearrangement uses TRBV10-1 and TRBJ2-7; weak D call: TRBD1 (6 bases). Trimming removed 4 bases from V and 1 base from J, with 14 bases in between. The length of the CDR3 is 15 residues. Germline V lookup: CDR1 WNHNN, CDR2 SYGVQD (reference sequence). The CDR3 DNA reads as TGCGCCAGCAGTGGGGGGACACCGGGGTCCTACGAGCAGTACTTC. It translates to CASSGGTPGSYEQYF.

V usage is TRBV4-1 and J usage is TRBJ1-5, with a tentative D call TRBD1 (6 bases). CDR3 length equals 17 residues. With 0 bases removed from V and 3 bases from J, the gap between germline ends came to 15 bases. The germline V gene has CDR1 MGHRA and CDR2 YSYEKL. The CDR3 loop reads CASSQDDSGTNNQPQHF. The CDR3 region has the DNA TGCGCCAGCAGCCAAGACGACTCCGGGACAAACAATCAGCCCCAGCATTTT.

On this clonotype itself: This sequence may be a read error, since a much larger clone differs from it by one base. The V call is TRBV24-1, the J call TRBJ2-2; possibly TRBD2 for D (6 bases). The CDR3 has 17 amino acids. Germline loops: CDR1 KGHDR, CDR2 SFDVKD. V was pared by 7 bases and J by 4 bases, with 21 bases between. The CDR3 sequence is CATSGGRAAVGTGELFF. The CDR3 DNA reads as TGTGCCACCAGCGGGGGACGGGCCGCAGTCGGCACCGGGGAGCTGTTTTTT.

The chain uses TRBV19 and TRBJ2-1, with TRBD2 matching over 9 bases. The junction had 14 bases not matched to a gene; V was cut back by 3 bases and J by 8 bases. This CDR3 spans 17 amino acids. The germline V gene has CDR1 LNHDA and CDR2 SQIVND (reference sequence). The CDR3: CASSIGTSPSIGHEQFF. For the CDR3, the DNA is TGTGCCAGTAGTATTGGGACTAGCCCCAGTATTGGTCATGAGCAGTTCTTC.

The gene calls are TRBV12-3 or TRBV12-4 and TRBJ1-5; 8 nucleotides align to TRBD1. The CDR3 runs to 14 residues. With 5 bases clipped from V and 6 bases from J, the junction kept 6 bases outside the gene matches. The CDR3: CASSLRQGRQPQHF. CDR3 nucleotide sequence: TGTGCCAGCAGTCTACGACAGGGGCGTCAGCCCCAGCATTTT.

The rearrangement links TRBV6-2 or TRBV6-3 to TRBJ1-6; TRBD1 is a possible D gene (6 bases). CDR1 and CDR2 (germline): MNHEY, SVGEGT. Deletions cut 7 bases from V and 9 bases from J, with 19 bases between. There are 15 residues in the CDR3. CDR3 region: CASMVSGAWGSPLHF. The CDR3 DNA is TGTGCCAGCATGGTTTCGGGGGCCTGGGGTTCACCCCTCCACTTT.

The chain joins TRBV20-1 to TRBJ2-6; D is perhaps TRBD1 (6 bases). V dropped 0 bases and J dropped 0 bases, with 12 bases sitting between them. Germline CDR1 and CDR2: DFQATT and SNEGSKA (reference sequence). This CDR3 has 17 amino acids. CDR3 region: CSARETFRGSGANVLTF. In nucleotides, the CDR3 is TGCAGTGCTAGAGAGACATTCAGGGGCTCTGGGGCCAACGTCCTGACTTTC.

This clonotype was counted ten times or more. The chain has TRBV7-9 and TRBJ2-3; 7 nucleotides line up with TRBD2. V was clipped by 3 bases and J by 1 base; unmatched bases: 4. Germline CDR1 is SEHNR and CDR2 is FQNEAQ (reference sequence). This CDR3 is built from 15 residues. For the CDR3, the DNA is TGTGCCAGCAGCTTTTCGGGGGGTGGCACAGATACGCAGTATTTT. Amino acid sequence: CASSFSGGGTDTQYF. The variable domain in full, with the rest retrieved from reference TRBV7-9 and TRBJ2-3, is DTGVSQNPRHKITKRGQNVTFRCDPISEHNRLYWYRQTLGQGPEFLTYFQNEAQLEKSRLLSDRFSAERPKGSFSTLEIQRTEQGDSAMYLCASSFSGGGTDTQYFGPGTRLTVL.

This clonotype showed up just a few times. In DNA, the CDR3 is TGTGCCATCAGCGTGAGTGGGAAAGATACGCAGTATTTT. Protein product: CAISVSGKDTQYF. The chain is built from TRBV10-3 and TRBJ2-3; D gene unclear. The germline V gene encodes CDR1 ENHRY and CDR2 SYGVKD. V was shortened by 6 bases and J by 5 bases, with 12 bases between the two germline ends. The CDR3 is made up of 13 amino acids.

The V gene is TRBV3-1, the J gene TRBJ1-2; no clear D gene. The CDR3 is 14 amino acids. Germline V gene lookup returns CDR1 LGHDT and CDR2 YNNKEL (reference sequence). Trimming shortened V by 2 bases and J by 3 bases, and 10 bases separated the two germline ends. CDR3 region: CASSQPCPYYGYTF. CDR3 nucleotide sequence: TGTGCCAGCAGCCAACCGTGCCCTTACTATGGCTACACCTTC.

This clonotype was detected a few times. The chain couples TRBV2 to TRBJ2-7, with D tentatively TRBD2 (5 bases). With 4 bases removed from V and 4 bases from J, the gap between germline ends came to 17 bases. From germline, CDR1 is SNHLY and CDR2 FYNNEI. CDR3 length: 15 residues. CDR3 region: CASSGLGESGYEQYF. The CDR3 DNA follows: TGTGCCAGCAGTGGCTTGGGAGAATCTGGGTACGAGCAGTACTTC. Drawing the rest from reference TRBV2 and TRBJ2-7, the complete variable domain is EPEVTQTPSHQVTQMGQEVILRCVPISNHLYFYWYRQILGQKVEFLVSFYNNEISEKSEIFDDQFSVERPDGSNFTLKIRSTKLEDSAMYFCASSGLGESGYEQYFGPGTRLTVT.

The V and J genes are TRBV11-2 and TRBJ1-2, with D possibly matching TRBD1 (5 bases). Germline V gene lookup returns CDR1 SGHAT and CDR2 FQNNGV. This CDR3 spans 18 amino acids. Deletions cut 5 bases from V and 6 bases from J, with 28 bases between. The CDR3 DNA is TGTGCCAGCAGCACACTTCCGGGAGCGCTCGCACGGGGCGATGGCTACACCTTC. This gives the protein CASSTLPGALARGDGYTF.